The rows below give T cell receptor beta chains drawn from one sample of a study of T cell repertoires in cytomegalovirus infection. TCRdb analysed the reads with MiXCR anew, one entry per CDR3 protein. The table lists approximately 490,000 distinct CDR3 sequences, 11% of them singletons. The material sequenced was PBMCs. The receptors here all came from a human donor in good health (CMV status not recorded). Some clones in this sample may be carry-over from other donors' samples. The CDR3 runs from the conserved cysteine through the conserved F or W. D genes are given only for firm matches. Only some rows state a clone size, as once, few, many or a class for expanded clones.

j_gene	v_gene	abundance	d_gene	CDR3aa	CDR3nt
TRBJ1-4	TRBV7-3	.	.	CASSLTGLGNEKLFF	TGTGCCAGCAGCTTAACAGGGCTGGGTAATGAAAAACTGTTTTTT
TRBJ1-2	TRBV7-9	many	TRBD1	CASSLNPGQGAYGYTF	TGTGCCAGCAGCTTAAACCCGGGACAGGGGGCGTATGGCTACACCTTC
TRBJ2-1	TRBV9	.	.	CASSVARRVSYNEQFF	TGTGCCAGCAGCGTAGCTAGACGGGTCTCCTACAATGAGCAGTTCTTC
TRBJ2-7	TRBV7-9	.	TRBD1	CASSSRTGVYEQYF	TGTGCCAGCAGCTCTCGGACAGGCGTCTACGAGCAGTACTTC
TRBJ1-1	TRBV20-1	.	.	CSARVNRVGTEAFF	TGCAGTGCTAGGGTAAACAGGGTGGGCACTGAAGCTTTCTTT
TRBJ2-5	TRBV7-2	many	TRBD2	CASSWVAGEGETQYF	TGTGCCAGCAGCTGGGTAGCGGGAGAAGGGGAGACCCAGTACTTC
TRBJ1-2	TRBV29-1	.	TRBD1	CSVEEWGTGSYGYTF	TGCAGCGTTGAAGAATGGGGGACAGGGAGCTATGGCTACACCTTC
TRBJ1-2	TRBV7-9	many	.	CASSPPGSYIEGYTF	TGTGCCAGCAGCCCGCCCGGGAGCTACATCGAGGGCTACACCTTC
TRBJ2-7	TRBV5-1	.	TRBD2	CASSPGGGLYEQYF	TGCGCCAGCAGCCCCGGCGGGGGACTCTACGAGCAGTACTTC
TRBJ2-7	TRBV24-1	few	TRBD2	CATREAGESEQYF	TGTGCCACCAGGGAAGCGGGAGAGAGCGAGCAGTACTTC